These 20 T cell receptor beta chains share one sample of origin, sequenced in a study of beta chain features in type 1 diabetes. Expressed TCRB transcripts were sequenced after all isolated RNA was converted to cDNA. Data came from immunoSEQ multiplex PCR; TCRdb stores just in-frame clones and leaves some out. Here the sample spans some 500,000 clones, about 10% being singletons. Material for sequencing was naive CD4+ T cells from blood. The receptors stem from a young woman in good health.

This clone showed up just a few times. J is TRBJ1-6 and V is TRBV6-6, with 8 bases fitting TRBD1. The ends lost 5 bases at V and 5 bases at J; junction bases unmatched: 2. Looked up from germline, CDR1 is MNHNY and CDR2 is SVGAGI (reference sequence). The CDR3 covers 14 residues. CDR3 protein: CASSKDRDNSPLHF. The CDR3 DNA reads as TGTGCCAGCAGTAAGGACAGGGATAATTCACCCCTCCACTTT.

This clone came up a few times. The CDR3 loop reads CASSRKTGYNEQFF. The CDR3 DNA reads TGTGCCAGCAGCCGAAAAACTGGCTACAATGAGCAGTTCTTC. The rearrangement links TRBV7-8 to TRBJ2-1; no definite D call. V lost 5 bases to trimming and J lost 3 bases, with 11 bases between them. Per the germline V gene, CDR1 is SGHVS and CDR2 is FQNEAQ. CDR3 length: 14 residues.

The J gene is TRBJ1-2, the V gene TRBV14, with D tentatively TRBD1 (5 bases). CDR3 size: 15 residues. Trimming took off 5 bases at V and 4 bases at J, with 17 bases between the two ends. CDR1 is SGHDN, CDR2 FVKESK, per germline. In DNA, the CDR3 is TGTGCCAGCAGCGTCGGGGCCTTCGAACTCTATGGCTACACCTTC. Residues: CASSVGAFELYGYTF.

CDR3 residues: CASSGLTSSKNIQYF. In DNA, the CDR3 is TGTGCCAGCAGCGGTCTGACTAGTTCCAAAAACATTCAGTACTTC. The V gene is TRBV7-2, the J gene TRBJ2-4, with D possibly matching TRBD2 (6 bases). The CDR3 has 15 residues. From germline, CDR1 is SGHTA and CDR2 FQGNSA. Trimming cost V 5 bases and J 2 bases, with 13 bases left between them.

In its sample, this clone was seen a few times. The chain combines TRBV28 with TRBJ1-6, with TRBD1 identical over 7 bases. This CDR3 region has 15 residues. The V gene's germline CDR1 is MDHEN and CDR2 SYDVKM. Trimming took 5 bases from V and 5 from J; bases not matched to a gene: 6. Here the CDR3 DNA reads TGTGCCAGCAGTACCCCAACAGGGGATAATTCACCCCTCCACTTT. It codes for CASSTPTGDNSPLHF.

This clone was counted a few times. The J gene is TRBJ1-1, the V gene TRBV19; possible D gene TRBD1, 5 bases. The CDR3 is made up of 13 amino acids. Germline V gene data show CDR1 as LNHDA and CDR2 as SQIVND (reference sequence). V lost 7 bases and J 3 bases, leaving 12 bases between the germline ends. DNA of the CDR3: TGTGCCAGTACCGCCGACAGTTACACTGAAGCTTTCTTT. It is translated as CASTADSYTEAFF.

This clone has just a few counts. The chain uses TRBV7-8 and TRBJ2-4; TRBD2 matches 9 bases. V lost 5 bases, J lost 1 base, and 9 bases stayed unmatched. CDR3 length: 17 residues. Germline CDR1 SGHVS, CDR2 FQNEAQ. The DNA of the CDR3 is TGTGCCAGCAGCCCCCTGGGCGGGAGGGGGGCCAAAAACATTCAGTACTTC. Amino acid sequence: CASSPLGGRGAKNIQYF. The whole variable domain, remainder taken from reference TRBV7-8 and TRBJ2-4, is GAGVSQSPRYKVAKRGQDVALRCDPISGHVSLFWYQQALGQGPEFLTYFQNEAQLDKSGLPSDRFFAERPEGSVSTLKIQRTQQEDSAVYLCASSPLGGRGAKNIQYFGAGTRLSVL.

V usage is TRBV4-3 and J usage is TRBJ1-2, with D perhaps TRBD1 (5 bases). The CDR3 is 13 amino acids. Germline CDR1 LGHNA, CDR2 YSLEER. V lost 3 bases to trimming and J lost 13 bases, with 18 bases between them. DNA for the CDR3: TGCGCCAGCAGCCAGTTAATGACTGGGGGTCCCACCTTC. Translation gives CASSQLMTGGPTF.

This clone came up a few times. The chain uses TRBV28 and TRBJ1-5; TRBD1 matches at 7 bases. There are 17 residues in the CDR3. V was clipped by 5 bases and J by 2 bases; unmatched bases: 12. Germline V lookup: CDR1 MDHEN, CDR2 SYDVKM. The CDR3 DNA is TGTGCCAGCAGTAGGCAGGGGGTAGGGAGTGGCAATCAGCCCCAGCATTTT. It encodes CASSRQGVGSGNQPQHF.

The sample holds a few counts of this clone. The chain joins TRBV13 to TRBJ1-2, with D possibly matching TRBD1 (5 bases). The germline V and J ends were trimmed by 5 bases and 4 bases, with 17 bases remaining between them. The germline V gene encodes CDR1 PRHDT and CDR2 FYEKMQ (reference sequence). The CDR3 consists of 15 residues. In DNA, the CDR3 is TGTGCCAGCAGCACCCCCGGGGCGGGGCCCTATGGCTACACCTTC. Residues: CASSTPGAGPYGYTF.

This clone has only a few counts. J is TRBJ2-5 and V is TRBV6-1; a weak D match, TRBD2 (5 bases). Germline V lookup: CDR1 MNHNS, CDR2 SASEGT. With 4 bases removed from V and 7 bases from J, the gap between germline ends came to 13 bases. This CDR3 has 13 residues. CDR3 loop: CASSGRVEGTQYF. The CDR3 DNA is TGTGCCAGCAGTGGTAGGGTAGAGGGGACCCAGTACTTC.

A few counts support this clone. V gene TRBV9 combines with J gene TRBJ2-6; D not certain. There are 16 residues in the CDR3. Looked up from germline, CDR1 is SGDLS and CDR2 is YYNGEE. V was cut by 5 bases and J by 2 bases, with 14 bases left in between. DNA of the CDR3: TGTGCCAGCAGTCTTTCAGGAACTGCTGGGGCCAACGTCCTGACTTTC. Amino acids: CASSLSGTAGANVLTF. Complete variable domain (other parts from reference TRBV9 and TRBJ2-6): DSGVTQTPKHLITATGQRVTLRCSPRSGDLSVYWYQQSLDQGLQFLIQYYNGEERAKGNILERFSAQQFPDLHSELNLSSLELGDSALYFCASSLSGTAGANVLTFGAGSRLTVL.

This clone was counted only a few times. The V gene is TRBV27, the J gene TRBJ2-7; TRBD1 aligns across 10 bases. Germline-derived CDR1 and CDR2 are MNHEY and SMNVEV (reference sequence). The CDR3 spans 14 residues. V lost 3 bases and J lost 4; bases outside the gene matches: 3. The CDR3 DNA reads TGTGCCAGCAGTTTTAGGACAGGGGGATACGAGCAGTACTTC. This translates into CASSFRTGGYEQYF.

The V and J genes are TRBV4-3 and TRBJ2-1; D is undetermined. The ends were cut back, 0 bases at V and 3 bases at J, with 9 bases in the middle. Germline CDR1 is LGHNA and CDR2 is YSLEER. There are 15 residues in the CDR3. The CDR3 bases are TGCGCCAGCAGCCAAGACTACGCCTTCTACAATGAGCAGTTCTTC. Protein sequence: CASSQDYAFYNEQFF.

The chain joins TRBV14 to TRBJ1-3; D may be TRBD1 (5 bases). The germline gives CDR1 SGHDN, CDR2 FVKESK. This CDR3 is 15 amino acids long. The V gene lost 4 bases and the J gene lost 0 bases, with 10 bases spanning the gap. CDR3 in DNA: TGTGCCAGCAGCCTGCGACAGTACTCTGGAAACACCATATATTTT. It specifies CASSLRQYSGNTIYF.

The table lists this clone with a few counts. The V and J genes are TRBV6-5 and TRBJ2-1; TRBD1 matches at 7 bases. J was trimmed by 6 bases and V by 5 bases; bases with no gene match: 1. This CDR3 comprises 12 residues. The germline gives CDR1 MNHEY, CDR2 SVGAGI. The DNA for the CDR3 is TGTGCCAGCAGTCGACAGGGCAATGAGCAGTTCTTC. This gives the protein CASSRQGNEQFF.

This clone was counted between two and nine times. The chain combines TRBV7-9 with TRBJ2-1; D not resolved. Trimming removed 5 bases at V and 0 bases at J, with 11 bases between. Germline lookup yields CDR1 SEHNR and CDR2 FQNEAQ (reference sequence). The CDR3 contains 15 residues. In nucleotides, the CDR3 is TGTGCCAGCAGCCCTGGGCAGGCCTCCTACAATGAGCAGTTCTTC. Its protein is CASSPGQASYNEQFF. Combining the CDR3 with reference TRBV7-9 and TRBJ2-1 gives the whole variable domain DTGVSQNPRHKITKRGQNVTFRCDPISEHNRLYWYRQTLGQGPEFLTYFQNEAQLEKSRLLSDRFSAERPKGSFSTLEIQRTEQGDSAMYLCASSPGQASYNEQFFGPGTRLTVL.

The rearrangement links TRBV6-1 to TRBJ2-5, with 10 positions matching TRBD2. V lost 6 bases and J lost 0; bases outside the gene matches: 4. The germline V gene has CDR1 MNHNS and CDR2 SASEGT. This CDR3 is 15 amino acids long. Here the CDR3 DNA reads TGTGCCAGCAGACTAGCGGGGTACTACCAAGAGACCCAGTACTTC. Translated, it gives CASRLAGYYQETQYF.

This clone showed up just a few times. The CDR3 loop is CASSSDSNTDTQYF. CDR3 nucleotide sequence: TGTGCCAGCAGCTCCGACTCTAACACAGATACGCAGTATTTT. V and J are TRBV9 and TRBJ2-3, with D unresolved. This CDR3 comprises 14 residues. Trimming shortened V by 4 bases and J by 2 bases, and 11 bases separated the two germline ends. Germline V gene data show CDR1 as SGDLS and CDR2 as YYNGEE.

Details on this clone: This sequence is one base from a far larger clone and is likely a read error. This same CDR3 is encoded by further DNA sequences in the sample. V usage is TRBV5-6 and J usage is TRBJ2-5, with unresolved D. The V gene lost 2 bases and the J gene lost 5 bases, with 4 bases spanning the gap. The CDR3 sequence is 11 residues long. Germline lookup yields CDR1 SGHDT and CDR2 YYEEEE. In DNA form, the CDR3 reads TGTGCCAGCAGCTTAGTGGAGACCCAGTACTTC. The encoded protein is CASSLVETQYF.